These T cell receptor beta chains were read from a single sample in a study of shared clonotypes between healthy human individuals. This table comes from immunoSEQ multiplex PCR, and its TCRdb copy is limited to in-frame clones, with some not included. The table shows about 120,000 clones, with approximately 70% occurring only once. Sample: memory CD8+ T cells sorted from blood. These receptors originate from a woman in her 30s in good health. CDR3s include the opening cysteine and the closing phenylalanine or tryptophan. D genes are given only for firm matches. Not all rows give a size; the values are once, few, many and, for expanded clones, a class.

NA | TRBJ2-6 | NA | TRBV5-1 | TGCGCCAGCAGCTTGACAGAGATAAAGTCTGGGGCCAACGTCCTGACTTTC | CASSLTEIKSGANVLTF
few | TRBJ1-4 | TRBD1 | TRBV11-2 | TGTGCCAGCAGCCGGGGACAGGGGGCGCGGAAACTGTTTTTT | CASSRGQGARKLFF
NA | TRBJ1-2 | NA | TRBV30 | TGTGCCTGGAGCGCATACAAGGTCAGCTGGGGCTACACCTTC | CAWSAYKVSWGYTF
NA | TRBJ1-1 | NA | TRBV28 | TGTGCCAGCAGCATCCGCGGGAGATTAATGAACACTGAAGCTTTCTTT | CASSIRGRLMNTEAFF
many | TRBJ1-1 | NA | TRBV28 | TGTGCCAGCACTCAGGGTTCAATGAACACTGAAGCTTTCTTT | CASTQGSMNTEAFF
NA | TRBJ2-5 | NA | TRBV6-6 | TGTGCCAGCAGCCCGTACAGGAACCAAGAGACCCAGTACTTC | CASSPYRNQETQYF
NA | TRBJ1-2 | NA | TRBV7-6 | TGTGCGGGCAACACGGAGGTCTATGGCTACACCTTC | CAGNTEVYGYTF
once | TRBJ1-2 | NA | TRBV5-1 | TGCGCCAGCAGCCGGACAGCTAACTATGGCTACACCTTC | CASSRTANYGYTF
NA | TRBJ2-7 | NA | TRBV27 | TGTGCCAGCAGTTGGAGGAGGACTTTCGCCTCCTACGAGCAGTACTTC | CASSWRRTFASYEQYF
few | TRBJ2-7 | TRBD2 | TRBV5-6 | TGTGCCAGCAGCCCCGGCGGCGGGAGAATTGGTTTAAAAATCTACGAGCAGTACTTC | CASSPGGGRIGLKIYEQYF
few | TRBJ2-1 | NA | TRBV5-4 | TGTGCCAGCAGTGCCGGCTCTATATCCTACAATGAGCAGTTCTTC | CASSAGSISYNEQFF
NA | TRBJ2-7 | NA | TRBV27 | TGTGCCAGCAGTTTATCGGTCTCGGCAGGGCCCTCCCTGGAGCAGTACTTC | CASSLSVSAGPSLEQYF
NA | TRBJ2-1 | NA | TRBV7-9 | TGTGCCAGCGAGGGGGGCCACAATGAGCAGTTCTTC | CASEGGHNEQFF
once | TRBJ2-5 | NA | TRBV27 | TGTGCCAGCAGTTTATCGCCCCCGGACTACGAGGGGGAGACCCAGTACTTC | CASSLSPPDYEGETQYF
NA | TRBJ2-7 | TRBD2 | TRBV11-2 | TGTGCCAGCAGCTTATCTAGCGGCCCTCTCTACGAGCAGTACTTC | CASSLSSGPLYEQYF
NA | TRBJ2-3 | TRBD2 | TRBV6-1 | TGTGCCAGCAGTCTTACTAGCGGCACCACAGATACGCAGTATTTT | CASSLTSGTTDTQYF
NA | TRBJ2-7 | NA | TRBV6-1 | TGTGCCAGCAGTGAAGGCCCTAGCGCTTACTACGAGCAGTACTTC | CASSEGPSAYYEQYF
NA | TRBJ1-2 | NA | TRBV6-5 | TGTGCCAGCAGTTCCCCGACAAGTGGCTACACCTTC | CASSSPTSGYTF
NA | TRBJ2-3 | NA | TRBV28 | TGTGCCAGCGGAGGCGGAGGCCTCCACGCAGATACGCAGTATTTT | CASGGGGLHADTQYF
NA | TRBJ2-1 | TRBD1 | TRBV10-3 | TGTGCCATCAGTGGCCCAGGGACAGCAATAAATGAGCAGTTCTTC | CAISGPGTAINEQFF
NA | TRBJ2-1 | TRBD2 | TRBV5-1 | TGCGCCAGCAGCTTGGGTTGGGCCGGGACTAGCGGGAGTCGGAACAATGAGCAGTTCTTC | CASSLGWAGTSGSRNNEQFF
NA | TRBJ2-7 | NA | TRBV25-1 | TGTGCCAGCGGTGGTGGGTTCTACGAGCAGTACTTC | CASGGGFYEQYF
few | TRBJ1-1 | NA | TRBV9 | TGTGCCAGCAGCTATCTGACTGTAATGAACACTGAAGCTTTCTTT | CASSYLTVMNTEAFF
few | TRBJ1-5 | NA | TRBV6-5 | TGTGCCAGCAGTTACGGCAGGTATCAGCCCCAGCATTTT | CASSYGRYQPQHF
NA | TRBJ2-3 | TRBD2 | TRBV6-4 | TGTGCCAGCAGTGAGACTAGCGGGAAAGGGGCAGATACGCAGTATTTT | CASSETSGKGADTQYF
once | TRBJ2-1 | TRBD2 | TRBV6-4 | TGTGCCAGCAGCCCCCTAGCGGAGAGCTCCTACAATGAGCAGTTCTTC | CASSPLAESSYNEQFF
few | TRBJ2-3 | NA | TRBV7-9 | TGTGCCAGCAGCTTACCGTTAAGAGATAGCACAGATACGCAGTATTTT | CASSLPLRDSTDTQYF
NA | TRBJ1-3 | TRBD1 | TRBV25-1 | TGTGCCAGCAGTGGAACAGGGGACTCGGGAAACACCATATATTTT | CASSGTGDSGNTIYF
NA | TRBJ1-1 | NA | TRBV5-4 | TGTGCCAGCAGCGCATTTTACGGGCTCACTGAAGCTTTCTTT | CASSAFYGLTEAFF
NA | TRBJ2-5 | TRBD2 | TRBV9 | TGTGCCAGCAGCCGTACTAGCGGGAGGCCCCTCGAGACCCAGTACTTC | CASSRTSGRPLETQYF
few | TRBJ2-2 | NA | TRBV29-1 | TGCAGCGTTGGACTCACCGGGGAGCTGTTTTTT | CSVGLTGELFF
few | TRBJ2-1 | NA | TRBV27 | TGTGCCACTTCGTTGGGGAATGAGCAGTTCTTC | CATSLGNEQFF
NA | TRBJ2-5 | NA | TRBV9 | TGTGCCAGCAGCGTAGGGCGGTTTGCGGACCTCCAAGAGACCCAGTACTTC | CASSVGRFADLQETQYF
many | TRBJ1-2 | NA | TRBV9 | TGTGCCAGCACCCTAGGAGGTGACTATGGCTACACCTTC | CASTLGGDYGYTF
few | TRBJ1-2 | TRBD1 | TRBV19 | TGTGCCAGTAGTATCGGGACAGTCTATGGCTACACCTTC | CASSIGTVYGYTF
NA | TRBJ2-7 | NA | TRBV12-2 | TGTGCAAGTCGCTTATTTTTTTCCGGCTACGAGCAGTACTTC | CASRLFFSGYEQYF